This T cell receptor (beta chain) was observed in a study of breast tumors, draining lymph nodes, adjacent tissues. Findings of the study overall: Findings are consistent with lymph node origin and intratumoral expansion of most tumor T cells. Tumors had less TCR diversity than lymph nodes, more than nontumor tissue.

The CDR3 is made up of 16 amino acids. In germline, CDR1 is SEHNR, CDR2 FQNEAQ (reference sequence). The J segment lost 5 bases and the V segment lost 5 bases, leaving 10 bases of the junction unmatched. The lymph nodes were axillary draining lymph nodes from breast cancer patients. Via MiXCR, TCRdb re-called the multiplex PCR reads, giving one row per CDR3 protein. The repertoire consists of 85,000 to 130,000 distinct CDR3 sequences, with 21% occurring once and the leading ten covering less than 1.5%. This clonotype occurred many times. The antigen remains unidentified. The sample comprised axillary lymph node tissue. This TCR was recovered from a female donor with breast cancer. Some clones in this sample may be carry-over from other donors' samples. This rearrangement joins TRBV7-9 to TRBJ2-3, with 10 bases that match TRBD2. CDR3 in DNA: TGTGCCAGCAGCCCCTTCAGCGGGGGGGCCGTAGATACGCAGTATTTT. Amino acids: CASSPFSGGAVDTQYF.